The 5 T cell receptor beta chains given below trace back to one sample, sequenced in a study of identical twins. Each CDR3 protein is one row after TCRdb ran MiXCR on the 5' RACE reads. The sample has 450,000 or so distinct CDR3 sequences; 24% are singletons. This same sample was also taken into another study, of T cells expressing NK-cell markers.

Sequenced sample: CD4+ T cells sorted from blood. Receptors were obtained from a woman aged 18-29 years in good health.

This clonotype was seen only once. The chain joins TRBV7-2 to TRBJ2-3; 7 bases line up with TRBD1. The germline gives CDR1 SGHTA, CDR2 FQGNSA. The trim removed 2 bases at V and 2 bases at J, leaving 4 bases unmatched. The CDR3 is made up of 15 amino acids. This chain's CDR3 is CASSLRGPNTDTQYF. CDR3 nucleotide sequence: TGTGCCAGCAGCTTAAGGGGGCCTAACACAGATACGCAGTATTTT.

J is TRBJ1-1 and V is TRBV12-3 or TRBV12-4; D not resolved. The CDR3 consists of 18 residues. V lost 7 bases, J lost 1 base, and 25 bases lay in between. CDR3 amino acids: CASTLGRARRPANTEAFF. Here the CDR3 DNA reads TGTGCCAGCACCCTGGGGAGAGCCCGTCGTCCGGCGAACACTGAAGCTTTCTTT.

The CDR3 here is CASSKIGSRPMKYEQYF. As DNA, the CDR3 is TGTGCCAGCAGCAAAATAGGGTCGAGACCAATGAAGTACGAGCAGTACTTC. The gene calls are TRBV21-1 and TRBJ2-7. TRBV21-1 is assigned pseudogene status. This CDR3 comprises 17 residues.

The CDR3 DNA is TGCAGTGCTTGGAGCTCCTACAATGAGCAGTTCTTC. It encodes CSAWSSYNEQFF. The V call is TRBV20-1, the J call TRBJ2-1; D not certain. Germline V gene data show CDR1 as DFQATT and CDR2 as SNEGSKA (reference sequence). CDR3 length: 12 residues. Trimming removed 5 bases from V and 0 bases from J, with 5 bases in between.

The table lists this clonotype with a few counts. This rearrangement joins TRBV5-6 to TRBJ2-5; 7 bases line up with TRBD1. The junction had 3 bases not matched to a gene; V was cut back by 3 bases and J by 1 base. Looked up from germline, CDR1 is SGHDT and CDR2 is YYEEEE. This CDR3 has 14 amino acids. The CDR3 loop is CASSWRQGQETQYF. CDR3 nucleotide sequence: TGTGCCAGCAGCTGGAGACAGGGCCAAGAGACCCAGTACTTC.